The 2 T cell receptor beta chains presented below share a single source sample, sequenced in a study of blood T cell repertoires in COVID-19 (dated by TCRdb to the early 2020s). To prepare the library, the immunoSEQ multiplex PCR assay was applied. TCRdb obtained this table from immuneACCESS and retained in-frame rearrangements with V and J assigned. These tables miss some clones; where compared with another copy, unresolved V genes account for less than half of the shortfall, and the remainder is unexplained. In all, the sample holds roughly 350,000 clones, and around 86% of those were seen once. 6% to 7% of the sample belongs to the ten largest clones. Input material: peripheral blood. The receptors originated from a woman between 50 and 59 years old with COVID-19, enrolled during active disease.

The CDR3 spells CASRLAPGGGPSSYNEQFF. The CDR3 nucleotides read TGTGCAAGTCGCTTAGCGCCCGGGGGGGGACCGAGCTCCTACAATGAGCAGTTCTTC. The chain carries TRBV12-2 and TRBJ2-1; the D call in the table, TRBD2, was not verified against the DNA. TRBV12-2 is a documented pseudogene. This CDR3 spans 19 amino acids.

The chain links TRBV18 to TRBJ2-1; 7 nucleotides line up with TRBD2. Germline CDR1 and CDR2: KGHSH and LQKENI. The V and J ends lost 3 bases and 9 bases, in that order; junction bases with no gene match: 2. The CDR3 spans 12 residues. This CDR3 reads CASSPVAGEQFF. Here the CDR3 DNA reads TGTGCCAGCTCACCGGTAGCGGGTGAGCAGTTCTTC.